The T cell receptor beta chain described here comes from a study of OX40 agonist ivuxolimab in advanced cancers. Across the study: An anti-OX40 (CD134) antibody with agonistic activity, ivuxolimab, was administered to patients.

Study-wide findings and caveats: Among the lowest peripheral clonal expansion occurred in 0.1-3.0 mg/kg partial responders. At 0.1 to 3.0 mg/kg, CD4+ and CD8+ blood T cells expanded clonally by week 6. Researchers report that CD8+ T cells had, on average, more expanded clones than CD4+.

As to this clone: Its matching antigen is unknown.

Germline V gene sequence: CDR1 SGHRS, CDR2 YFSETQ. The CDR3 has 15 amino acids. V dropped 0 bases and J dropped 0 bases, with 7 bases sitting between them. Only in-frame clones appear in the TCRdb table, and some are missing; sequencing was by immunoSEQ multiplex PCR. The table has approximately 61,000 clones, approximately 93% seen once. Specimen: CD4+ or CD8+ T cells sorted from blood, collected in a trial of the OX40 agonist ivuxolimab. The J gene is TRBJ1-5, the V gene TRBV5-1, with no clear D. The receptor was derived from an adult with an advanced solid tumor such as melanoma, head and neck, liver or kidney cancer. The CDR3 is CASSLAGYSNQPQHF. Written as DNA, the CDR3 is TGCGCCAGCAGCTTGGCCGGGTATAGCAATCAGCCCCAGCATTTT.